Listed here is a single T cell receptor (beta chain). What it binds is not known. Combining a sample-barcoded 5' primer with a J-beta primer mix, a second PCR ran for roughly 6 to 12 cycles. Using its own MiXCR run on the 5' RACE reads, TCRdb lists one record per CDR3 protein. This table has 750,000 to 950,000 distinct CDR3 sequences, 53% appearing once. The data were obtained in a study of blood T cells in healthy people across ages. Study-wide results and limits: Changes in expanded clonotypes were possibly confounded, as the CMV status of donors was unknown. The long-lived group displayed more naive CD4+ cells, plus higher diversity, than the aged donors did.

The CDR3 has 15 amino acids. The V and J ends lost 7 bases and 9 bases, in that order; junction bases with no gene match: 13. Germline V gene data show CDR1 as SGHRS and CDR2 as YFSETQ. Sequencing was done on a sample of blood. The TCR sequence derives from a man aged 80 or over in good health. This sequence joins TRBV5-1 and TRBJ2-1; 10 bases line up with TRBD1. The CDR3 loop is CASQTGTGVPSEQFF. As DNA, the CDR3 is TGCGCCAGCCAGACCGGGACAGGGGTACCCAGTGAGCAGTTCTTC.